These 15 T cell receptor beta chains came from one sample sequenced in a study of blood T cell repertoires in COVID-19. Assay: immunoSEQ multiplex PCR; the TCRdb copy retains only in-frame clones and omits some. This table has 100,000 to 150,000 clones, 85% appearing once. Sequencing was carried out using peripheral blood. Receptors were obtained from an elderly man with active or convalescent COVID-19.

The V gene is TRBV3-1 (or the pseudogene TRBV3-2), the J gene TRBJ2-5, with 13 positions matching TRBD2. This CDR3 comprises 16 residues. Germline values: CDR1 LGHDT, CDR2 YNNKEL (reference sequence). The V and J ends lost 1 base and 7 bases, in that order; junction bases with no gene match: 6. As DNA, the CDR3 is TGTGCCAGCAGCCAAGGACTAGCGGGAGGCGGCTCGACCCAGTACTTC. It yields the protein CASSQGLAGGGSTQYF.

V usage is TRBV9 and J usage is TRBJ2-7, with TRBD1 as a possible D gene (6 bases). From germline, CDR1 is SGDLS and CDR2 YYNGEE. The CDR3 length is 14 residues. V dropped 5 bases and J dropped 0 bases, with 12 bases sitting between them. CDR3 loop: CASRRTDTSYEQYF. CDR3 coding DNA: TGTGCCAGCAGGCGGACAGATACCTCCTACGAGCAGTACTTC.

This rearrangement joins TRBV28 to TRBJ2-7, with 11 bases matching TRBD1. Germline loops: CDR1 MDHEN, CDR2 SYDVKM. This CDR3 has 15 amino acids. With 8 bases clipped from V and 3 bases from J, the junction kept 9 bases outside the gene matches. For the CDR3, the DNA is TGTGCCAGCGTCACAACCGGGACAGGGGGCTACGAGCAGTACTTC. This sequence encodes CASVTTGTGGYEQYF.

The chain carries TRBV18 and TRBJ1-6, with 8 positions matching TRBD1. From germline, CDR1 is KGHSH and CDR2 LQKENI. CDR3 length equals 14 residues. V trimming: 3 bases; J trimming: 10 bases; junction bases outside the gene matches: 5. The CDR3 region has the DNA TGTGCCAGCTCACCCCAGACAGGGGACTCACCCCTCCACTTT. The encoded protein is CASSPQTGDSPLHF.

The genes are TRBV6-2 or TRBV6-3 and TRBJ2-3, with D tentatively TRBD2 (5 bases). This CDR3 has 16 amino acids. Germline V gene lookup returns CDR1 MNHEY and CDR2 SVGEGT. V lost 2 bases and J lost 0, with 12 bases in between. The CDR3 here is CASSYESGTSTDTQYF. Written as DNA, the CDR3 is TGTGCCAGCAGTTACGAGAGCGGAACTAGCACAGATACGCAGTATTTT.

On this clone: A junction end diverges from the germline sequence, so it may reflect a read error. The chain uses TRBV6-5 and TRBJ1-5; 10 bases are a match to TRBD1. Germline V lookup: CDR1 MNHEY, CDR2 SVGAGI. The CDR3 has 13 amino acids. The CDR3 DNA sequence: TGTGCCAGCGAGACAGGGGGCAACCAGCCCCAGCATTTT. Residues: CASETGGNQPQHF.

In its sample, this clone was seen once. The chain is built from TRBV2 and TRBJ1-6; tentatively, D is TRBD1 (6 bases). Germline-derived CDR1 and CDR2 are SNHLY and FYNNEI. The CDR3 has 15 amino acids. The V end lost 3 bases, the J end lost 5 bases, and 11 bases lay between the germline ends. In DNA form, the CDR3 reads TGTGCCAGCAGTGACAGGGGCTTGCATAATTCACCCCTCCACTTT. Translation gives CASSDRGLHNSPLHF.

V gene TRBV12-3 or TRBV12-4 combines with J gene TRBJ1-1; no reliable D call. V shed 1 base and J shed 1 base, with 4 bases lying between them. The length of the CDR3 is 13 residues. The CDR3 protein is CASSLERNTEAFF. The CDR3 region has the DNA TGTGCCAGCAGTTTAGAGAGGAACACTGAAGCTTTCTTT.

The J gene is TRBJ2-6, the V gene TRBV29-1; 7 bases are shared with TRBD1. Germline CDR1 is SQVTM and CDR2 is ANQGSEA. The ends lost 6 bases at V and 1 base at J; junction bases unmatched: 3. The CDR3 consists of 14 residues. CDR3 DNA sequence: TGCAGCGTGGGACAGACGTCTGGGGCCAACGTCCTGACTTTC. Its translation: CSVGQTSGANVLTF. The variable domain in full, completed from reference TRBV29-1 and TRBJ2-6, reads SAVISQKPSRDICQRGTSLTIQCQVDSQVTMMFWYRQQPGQSLTLIATANQGSEATYESGFVIDKFPISRPNLTFSTLTVSNMSPEDSSIYLCSVGQTSGANVLTFGAGSRLTVL.

The chain has TRBV19 and TRBJ2-7, with TRBD1 identical over 7 bases. Germline CDR1 LNHDA, CDR2 SQIVND (reference sequence). The CDR3 covers 13 residues. J was trimmed by 4 bases and V by 9 bases; bases with no gene match: 9. This CDR3 reads CASQQGNSYEQYF. The CDR3 nucleotides are TGTGCCAGCCAACAGGGGAACAGTTACGAGCAGTACTTC.

The rearrangement links TRBV7-2 to TRBJ2-1, with 9 bases matching TRBD2. This CDR3 comprises 15 residues. V trimming: 1 base; J trimming: 7 bases; junction bases outside the gene matches: 5. CDR1 is SGHTA and CDR2 is FQGNSA in the germline V gene. The CDR3 sequence: CASSLGRGGQNEQFF. The CDR3 DNA reads as TGTGCCAGCAGCTTAGGGCGGGGGGGACAAAATGAGCAGTTCTTC.

The count of this clone is one. This chain links TRBV2 with TRBJ1-1; weak D call: TRBD1 (6 bases). V lost 6 bases to trimming and J lost 8 bases, with 22 bases between them. The V gene's germline CDR1 is SNHLY and CDR2 FYNNEI. CDR3 size: 15 residues. CDR3 loop: CASRRGGGANREAFF. In DNA, the CDR3 is TGTGCCAGCAGAAGAGGGGGGGGCGCGAATCGAGAAGCTTTCTTT.

This clone was recorded once. The rearrangement links TRBV7-2 to TRBJ1-5; weak D call: TRBD1 (6 bases). V was shortened by 3 bases and J by 6 bases, with 18 bases between the two germline ends. Germline loops: CDR1 SGHTA, CDR2 FQGNSA. The CDR3 has 16 residues. The DNA for the CDR3 is TGTGCCAGCAGCTTTGCCGGGACACCGGGTGCTCAGCCCCAGCATTTT. It translates to CASSFAGTPGAQPQHF.

The chain employs TRBV21-1 and TRBJ1-5; the D call TRBD1 from the table was never checked on the DNA. TRBV21-1 corresponds to a pseudogene. The CDR3 extends over 17 amino acids. CDR3 sequence reads: CASSKQTGDKSNQPQHF. CDR3 in DNA: TGTGCCAGCAGCAAACAGACAGGTGATAAGAGCAATCAGCCCCAGCATTTT.

This rearrangement joins TRBV2 to TRBJ2-3; 7 bases line up with TRBD2. The CDR3 spans 14 residues. The V gene end was trimmed by 5 bases and the J gene end by 4 bases; junction bases not matched to a gene: 6. CDR1 SNHLY and CDR2 FYNNEI come from the germline V gene. CDR3 residues: CASSPSGMADTQYF. As DNA, the CDR3 is TGTGCCAGCAGTCCCAGCGGGATGGCAGATACGCAGTATTTT.